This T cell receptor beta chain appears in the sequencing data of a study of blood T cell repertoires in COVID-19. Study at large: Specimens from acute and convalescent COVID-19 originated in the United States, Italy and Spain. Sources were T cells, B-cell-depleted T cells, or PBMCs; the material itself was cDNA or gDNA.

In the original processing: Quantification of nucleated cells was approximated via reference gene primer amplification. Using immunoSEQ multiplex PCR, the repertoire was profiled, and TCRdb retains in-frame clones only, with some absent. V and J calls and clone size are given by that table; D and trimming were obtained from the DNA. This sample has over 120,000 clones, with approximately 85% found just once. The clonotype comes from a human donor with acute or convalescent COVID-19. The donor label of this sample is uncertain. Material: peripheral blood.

CDR3 region: CASSYERGTYEQYF. CDR3 coding DNA: TGTGCCAGCAGTTACGAACGGGGAACCTACGAGCAGTACTTC. The V and J genes are TRBV6-5 and TRBJ2-7; tentatively, D is TRBD2 (5 bases). Germline-derived CDR1 and CDR2 are MNHEY and SVGAGI. This CDR3 has 14 amino acids. V was clipped by 2 bases and J by 2 bases, with 10 bases between them.